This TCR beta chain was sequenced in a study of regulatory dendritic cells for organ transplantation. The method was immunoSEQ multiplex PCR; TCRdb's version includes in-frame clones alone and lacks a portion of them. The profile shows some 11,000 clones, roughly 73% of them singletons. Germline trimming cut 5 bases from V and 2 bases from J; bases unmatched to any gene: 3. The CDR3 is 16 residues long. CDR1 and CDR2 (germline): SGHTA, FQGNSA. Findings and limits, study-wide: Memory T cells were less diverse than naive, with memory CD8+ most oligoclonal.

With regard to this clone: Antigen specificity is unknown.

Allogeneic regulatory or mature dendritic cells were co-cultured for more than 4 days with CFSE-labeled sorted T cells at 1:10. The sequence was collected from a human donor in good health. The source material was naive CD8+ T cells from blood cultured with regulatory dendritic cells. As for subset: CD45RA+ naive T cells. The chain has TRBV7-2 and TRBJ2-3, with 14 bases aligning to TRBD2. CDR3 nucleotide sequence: TGTGCCAGCAGCCCGACTAGCGGGGGGGTCACAGATACGCAGTATTTT. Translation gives CASSPTSGGVTDTQYF. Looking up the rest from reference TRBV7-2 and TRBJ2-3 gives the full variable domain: GAGVSQSPSNKVTEKGKDVELRCDPISGHTALYWYRQSLGQGLEFLIYFQGNSAPDKSGLPSDRFSAERTGGSVSTLTIQRTQQEDSAVYLCASSPTSGGVTDTQYFGPGTRLTVL.